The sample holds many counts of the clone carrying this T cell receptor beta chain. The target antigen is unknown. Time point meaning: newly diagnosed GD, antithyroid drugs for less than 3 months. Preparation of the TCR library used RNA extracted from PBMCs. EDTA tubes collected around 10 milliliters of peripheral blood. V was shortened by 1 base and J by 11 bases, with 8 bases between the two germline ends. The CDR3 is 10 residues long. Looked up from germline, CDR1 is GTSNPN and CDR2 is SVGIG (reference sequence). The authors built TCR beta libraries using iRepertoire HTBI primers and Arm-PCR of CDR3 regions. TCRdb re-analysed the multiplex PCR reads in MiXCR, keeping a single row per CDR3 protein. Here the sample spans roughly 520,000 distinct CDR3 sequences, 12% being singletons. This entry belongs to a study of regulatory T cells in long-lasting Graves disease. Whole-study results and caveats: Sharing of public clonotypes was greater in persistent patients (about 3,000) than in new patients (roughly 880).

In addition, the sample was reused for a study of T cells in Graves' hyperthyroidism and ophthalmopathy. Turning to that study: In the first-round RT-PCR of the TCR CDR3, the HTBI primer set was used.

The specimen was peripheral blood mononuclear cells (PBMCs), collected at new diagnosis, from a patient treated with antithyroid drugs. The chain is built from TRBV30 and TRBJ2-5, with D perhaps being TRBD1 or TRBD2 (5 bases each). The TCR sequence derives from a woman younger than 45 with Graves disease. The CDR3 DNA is TGTGCCTGGAGTGGAGGGGTACAGTACTTC. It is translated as CAWSGGVQYF.